A single sample is the source of the 21 T cell receptor beta chains below, sequenced in a study of control samples from healthy donors and cancer patients. Generated by immunoSEQ multiplex PCR, the TCRdb table keeps only in-frame clones and is missing some. The data contain roughly 86,000 clones, 90% of them singletons. The specimen was blood. The receptors derive from a woman in her late teens or twenties in good health.

The V and J genes are TRBV5-1 and TRBJ1-1, with 7 bases fitting TRBD1. V was pared by 5 bases and J by 0 bases, with 4 bases of the junction left unmatched. This CDR3 has 14 residues. The germline V gene encodes CDR1 SGHRS and CDR2 YFSETQ. The CDR3 sequence: CASRMRGLNTEAFF. CDR3 coding DNA: TGCGCCAGCAGAATGAGGGGGCTGAACACTGAAGCTTTCTTT.

This sequence joins TRBV19 and TRBJ2-5; D unresolved. The CDR3 has 13 amino acids. Deletions cut 5 bases from V and 1 base from J, with 8 bases between. Germline V gene lookup returns CDR1 LNHDA and CDR2 SQIVND (reference sequence). As DNA, the CDR3 is TGTGCCAGTAGTTGGGCTAGCCAAGAGACCCAGTACTTC. This gives the protein CASSWASQETQYF.

The J gene is TRBJ2-1, the V gene TRBV5-1; D perhaps matches TRBD1 (5 bases). CDR1 and CDR2 from the germline V gene are SGHRS and YFSETQ. Trimming pared 4 bases from V and 9 bases from J, leaving 17 bases between. This CDR3 region has 14 residues. The CDR3 region has the DNA TGCGCCAGCAGCGAACATTTAGGTAGGGGTGAGCAGTTCTTC. Protein: CASSEHLGRGEQFF.

The V gene is TRBV15, the J gene TRBJ1-1; D gene uncertain. Trimming shortened V by 2 bases and J by 8 bases, and 9 bases separated the two germline ends. The CDR3 extends over 12 amino acids. Germline V gene data show CDR1 as LNHNV and CDR2 as YYDKDF (reference sequence). CDR3 residues: CATSRRSGEAFF. The CDR3 coding sequence is TGTGCCACCAGCAGACGGTCGGGCGAAGCTTTCTTT.

As to this clone: The junction departs from the called germline gene at one end, perhaps through a read error. V usage is TRBV2 and J usage is TRBJ1-1, with unresolved D. Germline V gene sequence: CDR1 SNHLY, CDR2 FYNNEI. CDR3 length: 14 residues. The CDR3 bases are TGTGCCAGCAGGGAAGGACGTCTGAACACTGAAGCTTTCTTT. This translates into CASREGRLNTEAFF.

The V and J genes are TRBV20-1 and TRBJ1-1; D call uncertain. The germline V gene encodes CDR1 DFQATT and CDR2 SNEGSKA (reference sequence). This CDR3 is 13 amino acids long. Between the trimmed V and J ends, which lost 6 bases and 1 base, there was a span of 12 bases. DNA of the CDR3: TGCAGTGCCAGTTTTATGAGGAACACTGAAGCTTTCTTT. It translates to CSASFMRNTEAFF.

The rearrangement joins TRBV7-2 to TRBJ1-5; D remains unclear. The CDR3 consists of 19 residues. Germline V lookup: CDR1 SGHTA, CDR2 FQGNSA. V lost 1 base, J lost 4 bases, and 23 bases lay in between. As DNA, the CDR3 is TGTGCCAGCAGCTTAGAGCCCTGGGCAGGCGGAGACGGAAATCAGCCCCAGCATTTT. This translates into CASSLEPWAGGDGNQPQHF.

The CDR3 loop reads CASSQTANQPQHF. The CDR3 region has the DNA TGTGCCAGCAGTCAGACAGCGAATCAGCCCCAGCATTTT. V usage is TRBV12-3 or TRBV12-4 and J usage is TRBJ1-5, with D perhaps matching TRBD1 (5 bases). V lost 5 bases and J 4 bases, leaving 9 bases between the germline ends. This CDR3 is 13 amino acids long.

In its sample, this clone was seen once. V is TRBV11-2 and J is TRBJ1-3; no firm D call. CDR1 and CDR2 from the germline V gene are SGHAT and FQNNGV. This CDR3 has 16 amino acids. The V end lost 4 bases, the J end lost 0 bases, and 13 bases lay between the germline ends. CDR3 loop: CASSSAKLASGNTIYF. In DNA form, the CDR3 reads TGTGCCAGCAGCTCCGCCAAACTTGCCTCTGGAAACACCATATATTTT.

The V gene is TRBV6-5, the J gene TRBJ2-2, with D uncertain. This CDR3 has 13 residues. The germline gives CDR1 MNHEY, CDR2 SVGAGI. Trimming cost V 11 bases and J 4 bases, with 14 bases left between them. DNA of the CDR3: TGTGCCTCGGAGTACGGAGCCACCGGGGAGCTGTTTTTT. It codes for CASEYGATGELFF.

The rearrangement links TRBV11-2 to TRBJ2-2, with no clear D. Germline V lookup: CDR1 SGHAT, CDR2 FQNNGV. The V end was cut by 3 bases, the J end by 1 base, with 6 bases between. This CDR3 spans 14 amino acids. The CDR3 DNA is TGTGCCAGCAGCTTCACGGAGAACACCGGGGAGCTGTTTTTT. This gives the protein CASSFTENTGELFF.

This chain links TRBV11-3 with TRBJ1-1; TRBD1 is a possible D gene (6 bases). The CDR3 loop spans 14 amino acids. Germline V lookup: CDR1 SGHNT, CDR2 YENEEA. V was clipped by 2 bases and J by 1 base, with 8 bases between them. The DNA for the CDR3 is TGTGCCAGCAGCTTACAACAGGGGAACACTGAAGCTTTCTTT. Protein product: CASSLQQGNTEAFF.

V usage is TRBV7-9 and J usage is TRBJ1-1; D gene uncertain. The CDR3 runs 13 residues. V gave up 0 bases and J gave up 5 bases, with 7 bases separating them. Germline CDR1 SEHNR, CDR2 FQNEAQ (reference sequence). DNA of the CDR3: TGTGCCAGCAGCTTAGCAGGGAGGACTGAAGCTTTCTTT. Translated: CASSLAGRTEAFF.

This rearrangement joins TRBV7-2 to TRBJ2-1; 15 bases match TRBD2. The CDR3 is 17 residues long. V shed 5 bases, J shed 9 bases, and the junction held 11 bases outside the gene matches. Germline V CDR1 and CDR2: SGHTA, FQGNSA. CDR3 DNA sequence: TGTGCCAGCAGCAGGACTAGCGGGGGGGCCGTTCAGAGTGAGCAGTTCTTC. This encodes CASSRTSGGAVQSEQFF.

The chain has TRBV11-2 and TRBJ2-3, with 15 bases identical to TRBD2. With V trimmed by 5 bases and J by 3 bases, 6 bases remained unmatched. The CDR3 contains 17 residues. CDR1 is SGHAT, CDR2 FQNNGV, per germline. This chain's CDR3 is CASSPRTSGGATDTQYF. In DNA form, the CDR3 reads TGTGCCAGCAGCCCCCGGACTAGCGGGGGGGCGACAGATACGCAGTATTTT.

J is TRBJ1-4 and V is TRBV27, with D unclear. The CDR3 is 13 residues long. The V gene lost 0 bases and the J gene lost 12 bases, with 11 bases spanning the gap. Germline values: CDR1 MNHEY, CDR2 SMNVEV (reference sequence). The CDR3 bases are TGTGCCAGCAGTTTATCCGGTCGTACGGAACTGTTTTTT. Encoded protein: CASSLSGRTELFF.

The gene calls are TRBV7-7 and TRBJ1-2; 8 positions agree with TRBD1. This CDR3 contains 16 residues. V shed 0 bases, J shed 1 base, and the junction held 4 bases outside the gene matches. The V gene's germline CDR1 is SSHAT and CDR2 FNYEAQ (reference sequence). CDR3 DNA: TGTGCCAGCAGCTTAGCCGAGGACAGGGATAACTATGGCTACACCTTC. Translating gives CASSLAEDRDNYGYTF.

The chain links TRBV5-6 to TRBJ1-4; no clear D gene. The CDR3 contains 13 residues. V lost 0 bases to trimming and J lost 6 bases, with 6 bases between them. Germline values: CDR1 SGHDT, CDR2 YYEEEE. The CDR3 is CASSLGLDEKLFF. CDR3 coding DNA: TGTGCCAGCAGCTTGGGGCTCGATGAAAAACTGTTTTTT.

The chain has TRBV6-6 and TRBJ1-5; maybe TRBD1 (5 bases). The CDR3 is 15 residues long. Per the germline V gene, CDR1 is MNHNY and CDR2 is SVGAGI (reference sequence). The V gene lost 0 bases and the J gene lost 7 bases, with 13 bases spanning the gap. CDR3 nucleotide sequence: TGTGCCAGCAGTTACTCGACGGGGGTGCGGCAGCCCCAGCATTTT. Protein product: CASSYSTGVRQPQHF.

The V gene is TRBV29-1, the J gene TRBJ1-4, with D tentatively TRBD1 (5 bases). The CDR3 covers 14 residues. The V gene lost 1 base and the J gene lost 8 bases, with 14 bases spanning the gap. Germline CDR1 and CDR2: SQVTM and ANQGSEA. DNA for the CDR3: TGCAGCGTTGAAGTTGGCAGGGAAGGGGAAAAACTGTTTTTT. Protein product: CSVEVGREGEKLFF. Full variable domain (remainder filled in from reference TRBV29-1 and TRBJ1-4): SAVISQKPSRDICQRGTSLTIQCQVDSQVTMMFWYRQQPGQSLTLIATANQGSEATYESGFVIDKFPISRPNLTFSTLTVSNMSPEDSSIYLCSVEVGREGEKLFFGSGTQLSVL.

The chain is built from TRBV5-1 and TRBJ2-5; 7 bases line up with TRBD1. The trim removed 4 bases at V and 3 bases at J, leaving 9 bases unmatched. Germline V CDR1 and CDR2: SGHRS, YFSETQ. The CDR3 runs 15 residues. CDR3 DNA sequence: TGCGCCAGCAGCCCGAATGCCGGGACAGAAGAGACCCAGTACTTC. It translates to CASSPNAGTEETQYF.